The clone carrying this T cell receptor beta chain has just a few counts. This sample is drawn from a study of patients and donors after allogeneic stem cell transplantation. Germline values: CDR1 SGHRS, CDR2 YFSETQ. Trimming took off 4 bases at V and 4 bases at J, with 12 bases between the two ends. CDR3 size: 14 residues. A single record per CDR3 protein comes from TCRdb applying MiXCR to the RT-PCR reads. The sample gives fewer than 25,000 distinct CDR3 sequences, roughly 43% of which show up once; 78% is in the top ten. The sequence was collected from a human donor who was either an allogeneic HSCT recipient or a stem cell or donor lymphocyte infusion donor (not recorded which). It is not recorded whose cells these are; they may come from a transplant donor. The V and J genes are TRBV5-1 and TRBJ1-5, with unresolved D. The sequenced material came from blood, either unsorted or a sorted T cell fraction (not recorded which). The CDR3 sequence: CASSPGNLNQPQHF. CDR3 nucleotide sequence: TGCGCCAGCAGCCCCGGGAACCTAAATCAGCCCCAGCATTTT.